These 20 T cell receptor beta chains came from one sample sequenced in a study of blood T cell repertoires in COVID-19 (TCRdb year 2020). The library was produced with the immunoSEQ multiplex PCR assay. Held by TCRdb, this immuneACCESS table contains in-frame sequences only and omits some clones. Under half of the omission traces to an unresolved V gene where checked; the cause of the rest is unknown. In all, the sample holds tens of thousands of clones, and around 81% of those were seen once. Roughly 6.2% of the sample lies in the top ten. Sequencing was carried out using peripheral blood. These receptors originate from a man between 60 and 75 years old with acute or convalescent COVID-19.

V is TRBV7-3 and J is TRBJ2-6; 11 nucleotides match TRBD2. The J segment lost 0 bases and the V segment lost 4 bases, leaving 14 bases of the junction unmatched. The germline gives CDR1 SGHTA, CDR2 FQGTGA. The CDR3 totals 21 residues. The CDR3, as DNA: TGTGCCAGCAGCTCCCCCACCGGGACTAGCGGTGACCCCTCTGGGGCCAACGTCCTGACTTTC. Translation gives CASSSPTGTSGDPSGANVLTF.

This clone turned up a few times. This chain joins TRBV19 and TRBJ1-1, with a weak D call TRBD1 (6 bases). V shed 4 bases and J shed 0 bases, with 12 bases lying between them. CDR3 size: 15 residues. CDR1 and CDR2 (germline): LNHDA, SQIVND (reference sequence). This CDR3 reads CASSKNRVLNTEAFF. The CDR3 bases are TGTGCCAGTAGTAAAAACAGGGTACTGAACACTGAAGCTTTCTTT.

Worth noting for this clone: The same CDR3 also results from other DNA sequences found in this sample. The V call is TRBV18, the J call TRBJ2-7; D unresolved. CDR3 length: 12 amino acids. The germline V gene encodes CDR1 KGHSH and CDR2 LQKENI. V was shortened by 6 bases and J by 0 bases, with 6 bases between the two germline ends. The CDR3 bases are TGTGCCAGCTCTCCGAGCTCCTACGAGCAGTACTTC. This translates into CASSPSSYEQYF.

The chain recombines TRBV18 with TRBJ1-1; D perhaps matches TRBD1 (6 bases). From germline, CDR1 is KGHSH and CDR2 LQKENI. V lost 6 bases, J lost 2 bases, and 19 bases lay in between. The CDR3 covers 16 residues. The CDR3 coding sequence is TGTGCCAGCTCTCCCACAGACGGACAGACCAACACTGAAGCTTTCTTT. Encoded protein: CASSPTDGQTNTEAFF.

CDR3 residues: CASSIDYSRIAQHF. The CDR3, as DNA: TGTGCCAGTAGTATAGATTATTCCCGTATAGCCCAGCATTTT. V gene TRBV19 combines with J gene TRBJ1-5; D unresolved. Germline values: CDR1 LNHDA, CDR2 SQIVND (reference sequence). This CDR3 contains 14 residues. Between the trimmed V and J ends, which lost 0 bases and 11 bases, there was a span of 14 bases. The full variable domain, with the rest looked up from reference TRBV19 and TRBJ1-5, is DGGITQSPKYLFRKEGQNVTLSCEQNLNHDAMYWYRQDPGQGLRLIYYSQIVNDFQKGDIAEGYSVSREKKESFPLTVTSAQKNPTAFYLCASSIDYSRIAQHFGDGTRLSIL.

The chain recombines TRBV7-8 with TRBJ1-3, with 9 bases aligning to TRBD1. The CDR3 runs 17 residues. Germline V gives CDR1 SGHVS, CDR2 FQNEAQ. With V trimmed by 1 base and J by 2 bases, 6 bases remained unmatched. The CDR3 region is CASSLGSQGATGNTIYF. CDR3 bases: TGTGCCAGCAGCTTAGGATCACAGGGGGCAACTGGAAACACCATATATTTT.

The chain has TRBV7-8 and TRBJ2-7, with 7 bases identical to TRBD1. The CDR3 is 15 amino acids. Germline CDR1 is SGHVS and CDR2 is FQNEAQ. J was trimmed by 4 bases and V by 1 base; bases with no gene match: 7. The CDR3: CASSLGKGQPYEQYF. The CDR3 bases are TGTGCCAGCAGCTTAGGAAAGGGACAGCCTTACGAGCAGTACTTC. The whole variable domain, filled in from reference TRBV7-8 and TRBJ2-7, reads GAGVSQSPRYKVAKRGQDVALRCDPISGHVSLFWYQQALGQGPEFLTYFQNEAQLDKSGLPSDRFFAERPEGSVSTLKIQRTQQEDSAVYLCASSLGKGQPYEQYFGPGTRLTVT.

This clone was seen only a few times. The rearrangement joins TRBV30 to TRBJ2-7, with D tentatively TRBD1 (5 bases). Germline loops: CDR1 GTSNPN, CDR2 SVGIG (reference sequence). This CDR3 is 14 amino acids long. Trimming stripped 0 bases from V and 2 bases from J, with 11 bases between. CDR3 in DNA: TGTGCCTGGAGTGTTTCAACAGGTCCCTACGAGCAGTACTTC. The encoded protein is CAWSVSTGPYEQYF.

The J gene is TRBJ1-3, the V gene TRBV19; D might be TRBD1 (6 bases). This CDR3 spans 16 amino acids. Germline V lookup: CDR1 LNHDA, CDR2 SQIVND (reference sequence). V was cut by 7 bases and J by 0 bases, with 16 bases left in between. This chain's CDR3 is CASTQGTVFSGNTIYF. For the CDR3, the DNA is TGTGCCAGTACCCAGGGGACCGTCTTCTCTGGAAACACCATATATTTT.

The V call is TRBV19, the J call TRBJ1-5; 9 bases are shared with TRBD1. V shed 7 bases and J 7 bases; nucleotides not matched to a gene: 5. Per germline, CDR1 LNHDA and CDR2 SQIVND (reference sequence). The CDR3 runs 13 residues. CDR3 coding DNA: TGTGCCAGTACACAGGGGGCTTGGCAGCCCCAGCATTTT. This gives the protein CASTQGAWQPQHF.

V usage is TRBV3-1 (or the pseudogene TRBV3-2) and J usage is TRBJ2-5; 7 bases map to TRBD1. V was clipped by 3 bases and J by 3 bases; unmatched bases: 7. Per the germline V gene, CDR1 is LGHDT and CDR2 is YNNKEL (reference sequence). The CDR3 extends over 15 amino acids. The DNA of the CDR3 is TGTGCCAGCAGCCAGAGACAGGGCCTGAAAGAGACCCAGTACTTC. Protein: CASSQRQGLKETQYF.

The chain uses TRBV27 and TRBJ1-4; D gene ambiguous. Trimming removed 6 bases at V and 7 bases at J, with 12 bases between. The CDR3 consists of 13 residues. Germline lookup yields CDR1 MNHEY and CDR2 SMNVEV (reference sequence). The CDR3 nucleotides are TGTGCCAGCAGACCCTCTGGGCCTGAAAAACTGTTTTTT. Its protein is CASRPSGPEKLFF.

The chain uses TRBV19 and TRBJ1-2; D unresolved. The CDR3 totals 14 residues. Germline CDR1 LNHDA, CDR2 SQIVND (reference sequence). The ends were cut back, 1 base at V and 1 base at J, with 7 bases in the middle. CDR3 region: CASSIGNSNYGYTF. The CDR3 bases are TGTGCCAGTAGTATAGGAAACAGTAACTATGGCTACACCTTC. Variable domain in full (rest from reference TRBV19 and TRBJ1-2): DGGITQSPKYLFRKEGQNVTLSCEQNLNHDAMYWYRQDPGQGLRLIYYSQIVNDFQKGDIAEGYSVSREKKESFPLTVTSAQKNPTAFYLCASSIGNSNYGYTFGSGTRLTVV.

The rearrangement joins TRBV9 to TRBJ1-5; D is perhaps TRBD1 (5 bases). Looked up from germline, CDR1 is SGDLS and CDR2 is YYNGEE. The CDR3 spans 15 residues. The V and J ends lost 4 bases and 0 bases respectively, with 11 bases between them. DNA for the CDR3: TGTGCCAGCAGCAAGGGGCAGTTTAGCAATCAGCCCCAGCATTTT. This encodes CASSKGQFSNQPQHF.

The chain carries TRBV14 and TRBJ1-3; D uncertain. CDR3 length equals 14 residues. Trimming pared 4 bases from V and 5 bases from J, leaving 12 bases between. CDR1 and CDR2 from the germline V gene are SGHDN and FVKESK. The CDR3 nucleotides read TGTGCCAGCAGCCTTGCGAACGTCCGAAACACCATATATTTT. It translates to CASSLANVRNTIYF.

The genes are TRBV9 and TRBJ2-6; unclear D gene. The germline V gene encodes CDR1 SGDLS and CDR2 YYNGEE. This CDR3 has 15 amino acids. Trimming took 2 bases from V and 1 from J, leaving 7 bases between them. The CDR3: CASSVRMSGANVLTF. CDR3 DNA sequence: TGTGCCAGCAGCGTCAGGATGTCTGGGGCCAACGTCCTGACTTTC.

The chain couples TRBV12-3 or TRBV12-4 to TRBJ1-5, with a tentative D call TRBD1 (5 bases). V gave up 0 bases and J gave up 7 bases, with 7 bases separating them. The CDR3 runs 13 residues. In DNA form, the CDR3 reads TGTGCCAGCAGTTTAGCGACAGACCAGCCCCAGCATTTT. It codes for CASSLATDQPQHF.

This rearrangement joins TRBV5-1 to TRBJ2-7, with 7 bases identical to TRBD1. Germline-derived CDR1 and CDR2 are SGHRS and YFSETQ. Trimming at V came to 2 bases and at J to 3 bases, leaving 14 bases not matched to a gene. The length of the CDR3 is 17 residues. CDR3 sequence reads: CASSFGTAPTMIYEQYF. CDR3 DNA sequence: TGCGCCAGCAGCTTCGGGACAGCGCCCACTATGATCTACGAGCAGTACTTC. The complete variable domain, with remaining parts taken from reference TRBV5-1 and TRBJ2-7, reads KAGVTQTPRYLIKTRGQQVTLSCSPISGHRSVSWYQQTPGQGLQFLFEYFSETQRNKGNFPGRFSGRQFSNSRSEMNVSTLELGDSALYLCASSFGTAPTMIYEQYFGPGTRLTVT.

V is TRBV28 and J is TRBJ1-3, with D uncertain. V gave up 6 bases and J gave up 0 bases, with 21 bases separating them. Per germline, CDR1 MDHEN and CDR2 SYDVKM. This CDR3 has 18 amino acids. The CDR3 bases are TGTGCCAGCAGCCCCGCTGAGACTGTTCTCACCTCTGGAAACACCATATATTTT. Its translation: CASSPAETVLTSGNTIYF.

The rearrangement uses TRBV30 and TRBJ1-1; 9 nucleotides match TRBD1. The CDR3 has 16 amino acids. CDR1 GTSNPN and CDR2 SVGIG come from the germline V gene (reference sequence). V was clipped by 4 bases and J by 0 bases; unmatched bases: 9. CDR3 DNA: TGTGCCTGGAACCCGGGGACAGGGAGTCTGAACACTGAAGCTTTCTTT. Encoded protein: CAWNPGTGSLNTEAFF.